This section outlines one TCR beta chain sequence together with its context. The antigen is not known. This CDR3 spans 15 amino acids. The ends were cut back, 6 bases at V and 0 bases at J, with 14 bases in the middle. From germline, CDR1 is SQVTM and CDR2 ANQGSEA. This entry is derived from a study of T cell responses to AZD1222 COVID-19 vaccine. For the study at large: Second doses that came at about 4 or about 12 weeks were put together.

Produced via immunoSEQ multiplex PCR; TCRdb's table is partial and in-frame only. The table has approximately 120,000 clones, roughly 84% seen once. Study findings and constraints: Regions 160-218 and 743-854 held dominance among vaccine-associated CD4 TCRs, which spanned spike. The peak T cell response came first, and repertoires were sampled only after it. Donors were mostly white British, more females; clonal diversity possibly underestimated.

The chain uses TRBV29-1 and TRBJ2-2; D might be TRBD1 (5 bases). The receptor comes from an adult in good health. The sample in question was peripheral blood, obtained on day 0 of AZD1222 vaccination. CDR3 coding DNA: TGCAGCGTAGTGCAGGGTTTCGCGAACACCGGGGAGCTGTTTTTT. This gives the protein CSVVQGFANTGELFF.